Listed below are T cell receptor beta chains from one sample, sequenced in a study of blood T cell repertoires in COVID-19. Produced via immunoSEQ multiplex PCR; TCRdb's table is partial and in-frame only. The sample shows fewer than 130,000 clones, 70% to 90% of them seen only once. The sequenced sample was peripheral blood. The receptors were gathered from a human donor in a cohort sampled during active COVID-19. Both conserved end residues are part of each CDR3. D genes are given only for firm matches. Size is stated for part of the rows, as once, few or many counts, or as a class when the clone is expanded.

14	TRBV3-1/TRBV3-2	-	TRBJ2-1	TRBD2	TGTGCCAGCAGCCAAGATCACGGGGGAGGGTCCCAGTTCTTC	CASSQDHGGGSQFF
16	TRBV27	-	TRBJ1-5	TRBD1	TGTGCCACGCGGGGGATACGACAGGGGAGCAATCAGCCCCAGCATTTT	CATRGIRQGSNQPQHF
12	TRBV28	-	TRBJ1-5	-	TGTGCCAGCAGTCCCGGTGAGCAGCCCCAGCATTTT	CASSPGEQPQHF
15	TRBV19	-	TRBJ2-1	TRBD2	TGTGCCAGTAGCGCGCTAGCGGGGGTGTACAATGAGCAGTTCTTC	CASSALAGVYNEQFF
14	TRBV2	-	TRBJ2-5	TRBD1	TGTGCCAGCGGAGACAGGGGGGCCCAAGAGACCCAGTACTTC	CASGDRGAQETQYF
13	TRBV10-3	-	TRBJ2-6	TRBD2	TGTGCCATCGGGAGGGTTGGGGCCAACGTCCTGACTTTC	CAIGRVGANVLTF
16	TRBV19	-	TRBJ2-5	TRBD2	TGTGCCAGTAGTATCTCAGGACTAGCGGGAGTAGAGACCCAGTACTTC	CASSISGLAGVETQYF
14	TRBV6-4	-	TRBJ2-1	TRBD1	TGTGCCAGCAGAAGGGACAGTTCCTACAATGAGCAGTTCTTC	CASRRDSSYNEQFF
15	TRBV27	-	TRBJ1-5	-	TGTGCCAGCAGTTTGACACAGGTTAGCAATCAGCCCCAGCATTTT	CASSLTQVSNQPQHF
17	TRBV5-6	-	TRBJ2-3	TRBD2	TGTGCCAGCAGCCCGACTAGCGGGGGGGCGGTAGCAGATACGCAGTATTTT	CASSPTSGGAVADTQYF
20	TRBV4-3	-	TRBJ1-4	-	TGCGCCAGCAGCCTGAGGACACCACGAGCCACAATAAACTCAGATGAAAAACTGTTTTTT	CASSLRTPRATINSDEKLFF
14	TRBV6-6	-	TRBJ2-1	-	TGTGCCAGCAGTTACTCGAGAATTTACAATGAGCAGTTCTTC	CASSYSRIYNEQFF
14	TRBV10-3	once	TRBJ2-3	TRBD2	TGTGCCTCCGGGACTAGCGGGACCACAGGTACGCAGTATTTT	CASGTSGTTGTQYF
14	TRBV7-2	-	TRBJ1-2	-	TGTGCCAGCAGCTTAGTAAAGACAGGTTATGGCTACACCTTC	CASSLVKTGYGYTF
14	TRBV30	-	TRBJ1-6	TRBD1	TGTGCCTGGAGTGTACTAGGGGGCGATTCACCCCTCCACTTT	CAWSVLGGDSPLHF
17	TRBV28	-	TRBJ1-4	TRBD1	TGTGCCAGCAGTCAATTCCGACAGGGAGAGGTTCGTGAAAAACTGTTTTTT	CASSQFRQGEVREKLFF